This entry is about one TCR beta chain. Its antigen is undetermined. Both 60 Vbeta primers and 13 Jbeta primers went into the PCR. This table comes from immunoSEQ multiplex PCR, and its TCRdb copy is limited to in-frame clones, with some not included. Of 150,000 to 200,000 clones listed, around 77% are singletons. The sample comes from a study of cytomegalovirus exposure and HLA in healthy donors. Across the study: The early release's HLA-typed donors yielded 78 million or so unique TCRs. Study-level findings and limits: In a later analysis, a genetic analysis reported fewer productive-TCR N-insertions in an Asian-associated ancestry cluster than the cohort average. Whilst most TCR sequences proved rare, a subset of public TCRs occurred across many donors.

The V gene lost 6 bases and the J gene lost 0 bases, with 11 bases spanning the gap. The CDR3 loop spans 13 amino acids. The V gene's germline CDR1 is SQVTM and CDR2 ANQGSEA. The rearrangement links TRBV29-1 to TRBJ1-1, with D unclear. Input material: PBMCs. The origin of this receptor is a man between 60 and 75 years old in good health and CMV-seronegative. The CDR3 DNA is TGCAGCGTACAAGGGAGCCTGAACACTGAAGCTTTCTTT. As protein: CSVQGSLNTEAFF.